Reported below is one T cell receptor (beta chain). These data come from a study of blood T cell repertoires in COVID-19. Study at large: Samples came from the United States, Italy and Spain, spanning acute and convalescent COVID-19. In each case, the material was cDNA or gDNA derived from T cells, B-cell-depleted T cells, or PBMCs.

Clones were sequenced by immunoSEQ multiplex PCR, and TCRdb holds only the in-frame ones, with some missing. The sample has some 41,000 clones, roughly nine tenths seen once. Trimming removed 1 base from V and 1 base from J; junction bases left unmatched: 3. This CDR3 contains 15 residues. From germline, CDR1 is SGHDT and CDR2 YYEEEE. Input material: peripheral blood. The source is a human donor in a cohort sampled during active COVID-19. The chain joins TRBV5-6 to TRBJ2-3, with TRBD1 matching 7 bases. CDR3: CASSLKGAGTDTQYF. CDR3 DNA sequence: TGTGCCAGCAGCTTGAAGGGGGCCGGCACAGATACGCAGTATTTT.